These 11 T cell receptor beta chains were all obtained from the same sample, sequenced in a study of brain T cells in children with intractable seizures (dated by TCRdb to about 2021). The sample's time point, from its label and the paper: resected brain tissue, or blood drawn just prior to surgery. Receptor amplification or capture employed the immunoSEQ multiplex PCR assay. In TCRdb, the immuneACCESS table is reduced to in-frame sequences with V and J assigned. These tables do not hold every clone; where another copy was compared, an unresolved V gene accounts for under half, and the others remain unexplained. For this sample the table gives 80,000 or so clones, of which about 90% were detected only once. The leading ten clones occupy roughly 24% of the sample. The sequences come from peripheral blood, collected at surgery. The receptor set was obtained from a girl aged 2 to 10 with Rasmussen encephalitis and intractable seizures.

CDR3: CASSPGQGAYGYTF. The CDR3 coding sequence is TGTGCCAGCAGCCCCGGCCAGGGGGCGTATGGCTACACCTTC. The chain recombines TRBV5-4 with TRBJ1-2; 8 bases line up with TRBD1. CDR3 length equals 14 residues. Trimming at V came to 4 bases and at J to 5 bases, leaving 7 bases not matched to a gene. CDR1 and CDR2 (germline): SGHNT, YYREEE (reference sequence).

The chain links TRBV19 to TRBJ2-3, with 12 nucleotides matching TRBD2. V gave up 3 bases and J gave up 4 bases; unmatched junction bases: 8. This CDR3 comprises 17 residues. The germline V gene encodes CDR1 LNHDA and CDR2 SQIVND (reference sequence). This CDR3 reads CASSIAKTSGRSDTQYF. As DNA, the CDR3 is TGTGCCAGTAGTATTGCAAAGACTAGCGGGAGATCAGATACGCAGTATTTT.

This chain joins TRBV27 and TRBJ1-5, with TRBD1 identical over 7 bases. Germline trimming cut 5 bases from V and 7 bases from J; bases unmatched to any gene: 11. CDR1 and CDR2 from the germline V gene are MNHEY and SMNVEV (reference sequence). CDR3 length: 15 amino acids. CDR3 bases: TGTGCCAGCAGTCATTTCACAGGGGAGGGCCAGCCCCAGCATTTT. Its protein product is CASSHFTGEGQPQHF.

CDR3 in amino acids: CASSLVDGQEYEKLFF. CDR3 DNA: TGTGCCAGCAGCTTAGTAGACGGGCAGGAGTACGAAAAACTGTTTTTT. The chain uses TRBV11-3 and TRBJ1-4; D remains unclear. CDR1 is SGHNT, CDR2 YENEEA, per germline. Deletions cut 1 base from V and 8 bases from J, with 17 bases between. The CDR3 has 16 amino acids.

V is TRBV2 and J is TRBJ1-5, with unresolved D. V was clipped by 7 bases and J by 0 bases, with 7 bases between them. The CDR3 runs 13 residues. Germline V CDR1 and CDR2: SNHLY, FYNNEI. Here the CDR3 DNA reads TGTGCCAGCAAAGACTCTAGCAATCAGCCCCAGCATTTT. This sequence encodes CASKDSSNQPQHF.

V usage is TRBV7-3 and J usage is TRBJ1-5, with TRBD1 matching over 8 bases. Germline lookup yields CDR1 SGHTA and CDR2 FQGTGA. There are 13 residues in the CDR3. V shed 5 bases, J shed 6 bases, and the junction held 3 bases outside the gene matches. Here the CDR3 DNA reads TGTGCCAGCAGCACACAGGGGGGTCAGCCCCAGCATTTT. Translating it yields CASSTQGGQPQHF. Full variable domain (rest looked up from reference TRBV7-3 and TRBJ1-5): GAGVSQTPSNKVTEKGKYVELRCDPISGHTALYWYRQSLGQGPEFLIYFQGTGAADDSGLPNDRFFAVRPEGSVSTLKIQRTERGDSAVYLCASSTQGGQPQHFGDGTRLSIL.

The rearrangement joins TRBV2 to TRBJ2-1; 10 bases are shared with TRBD2. V trimming: 10 bases; J trimming: 1 base; junction bases outside the gene matches: 16. Germline loops: CDR1 SNHLY, CDR2 FYNNEI. The CDR3 is made up of 18 amino acids. CDR3 amino acids: CATPGLSGRAESYNEQFF. CDR3 DNA sequence: TGTGCCACCCCCGGTCTCAGCGGGAGGGCCGAGTCCTACAATGAGCAGTTCTTC. The full variable domain, rest sourced from reference TRBV2 and TRBJ2-1, is EPEVTQTPSHQVTQMGQEVILRCVPISNHLYFYWYRQILGQKVEFLVSFYNNEISEKSEIFDDQFSVERPDGSNFTLKIRSTKLEDSAMYFCATPGLSGRAESYNEQFFGPGTRLTVL.

The chain carries TRBV7-9 and TRBJ1-2, with D possibly matching TRBD1 (6 bases). This CDR3 comprises 15 residues. Between the trimmed V and J ends, which lost 3 bases and 2 bases, there was a span of 13 bases. From germline, CDR1 is SEHNR and CDR2 FQNEAQ (reference sequence). CDR3 region: CASSFLRDTNYGYTF. In DNA form, the CDR3 reads TGTGCCAGCAGCTTTTTAAGGGACACGAACTATGGCTACACCTTC.

CDR3 amino acids: CASSSWTGHGGGELFF. DNA of the CDR3: TGTGCCAGCAGCTCTTGGACAGGCCACGGAGGTGGGGAGCTGTTTTTT. This chain links TRBV7-9 with TRBJ2-2; 7 nucleotides align to TRBD1. The CDR3 length is 16 residues. Germline V lookup: CDR1 SEHNR, CDR2 FQNEAQ (reference sequence). Trimming took 4 bases from V and 8 from J; bases not matched to a gene: 13.

The chain couples TRBV2 to TRBJ1-3; 8 bases are a match to TRBD1. The germline CDR1 and CDR2 sequences are SNHLY and FYNNEI. The trim removed 4 bases at V and 9 bases at J, leaving 8 bases unmatched. CDR3 length: 14 amino acids. CDR3 region: CASSVAQGAGTIYF. In DNA form, the CDR3 reads TGTGCCAGCAGTGTGGCGCAGGGGGCGGGCACCATATATTTT. The full variable domain, rest sourced from reference TRBV2 and TRBJ1-3, is EPEVTQTPSHQVTQMGQEVILRCVPISNHLYFYWYRQILGQKVEFLVSFYNNEISEKSEIFDDQFSVERPDGSNFTLKIRSTKLEDSAMYFCASSVAQGAGTIYFGEGSWLTVV.

The chain is built from TRBV19 and TRBJ1-1; D is perhaps TRBD1 (5 bases). The CDR3 length is 14 residues. With 3 bases removed from V and 4 bases from J, the gap between germline ends came to 12 bases. The germline V gene has CDR1 LNHDA and CDR2 SQIVND (reference sequence). DNA of the CDR3: TGTGCCAGTAGTATCTCCAGGGAGGGCACTGAAGCTTTCTTT. It yields the protein CASSISREGTEAFF.